Detailed here is one T cell receptor (beta chain). Its antigen is not known. The sample comes from a study of cytomegalovirus exposure and HLA in healthy donors. Study context: When 398 donors were genotyped, roughly 78% of them were found to fall in the Caucasian-associated ancestry cluster.

Trimming took off 6 bases at V and 2 bases at J, with 13 bases between the two ends. The CDR3 runs 14 residues. CDR1 is MNHEY and CDR2 is SVGAGI in the germline V gene. General study results and limits: When analyzed later, a missense DCLRE1C variant was found to be linked to TCR beta V- and J-gene trimming.

Amplification used 60 Vbeta primers and 13 Jbeta primers. Using immunoSEQ multiplex PCR, the repertoire was profiled, and TCRdb retains in-frame clones only, with some absent. The sample lists about 110,000 clones; about 90% were seen once. The chain recombines TRBV6-5 with TRBJ1-1; the D gene is possibly TRBD1 (5 bases). The TCR was taken from a middle-aged man in good health and CMV-seronegative. Sequencing was done on a sample of PBMCs. The CDR3, as DNA: TGTGCCAGCAGACCGGGACTCCTTAACACTGAAGCTTTCTTT. Translated: CASRPGLLNTEAFF.